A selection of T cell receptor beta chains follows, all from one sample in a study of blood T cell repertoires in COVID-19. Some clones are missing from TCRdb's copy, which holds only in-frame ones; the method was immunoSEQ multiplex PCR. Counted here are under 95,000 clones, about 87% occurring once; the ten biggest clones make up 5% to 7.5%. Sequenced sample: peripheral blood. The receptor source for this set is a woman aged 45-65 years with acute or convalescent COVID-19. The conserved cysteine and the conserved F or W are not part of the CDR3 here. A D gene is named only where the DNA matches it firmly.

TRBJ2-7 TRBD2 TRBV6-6 ASSWASGRGYEQY
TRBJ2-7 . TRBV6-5 ASSYLTGGSYEQY
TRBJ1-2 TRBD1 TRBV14 ASSLPGTGGGYT
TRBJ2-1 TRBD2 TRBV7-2 ASSSGLAGDNEQF
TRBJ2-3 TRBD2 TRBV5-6 ASSLRTSGSGGTDTQY
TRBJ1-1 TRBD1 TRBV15 ATSSRQGASTEAF
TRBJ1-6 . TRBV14 ASSRARGPGISLH
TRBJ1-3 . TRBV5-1 ASSLGVSSGNTIY
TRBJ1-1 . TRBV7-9 ASSYTSGEAF
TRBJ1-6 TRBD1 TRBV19 ASSADRSYNSPLH
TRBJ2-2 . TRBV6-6 ASSFRQTGELF
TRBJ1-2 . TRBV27 ASSLRIPNYGYT
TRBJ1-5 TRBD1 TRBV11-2 ASSLAGGSNQPQH
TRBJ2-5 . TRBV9 ASSVKPAGTHQETQY
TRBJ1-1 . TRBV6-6 ASSYLSGNTEAF
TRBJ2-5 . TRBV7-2 ASTSRGETQY
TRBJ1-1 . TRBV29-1 SARPGSTEAF
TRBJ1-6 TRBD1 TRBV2 ASKRLTGQGAANNSPLH
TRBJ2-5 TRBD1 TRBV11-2 ASSLDRGQVETQY
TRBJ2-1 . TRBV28 ASATVGSYNEQF
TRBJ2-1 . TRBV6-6 ASSYSREIPSNEQF
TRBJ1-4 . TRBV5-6 ASSLWGANEKLF
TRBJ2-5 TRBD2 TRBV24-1 ATSDGLAGGNQY